Included here is one T cell receptor (beta chain) sequence, with context. Its matching antigen is unknown. Germline V gives CDR1 SGHNT, CDR2 YYREEE (reference sequence). CDR3 length: 14 amino acids. V lost 4 bases and J lost 7, with 15 bases in between. The data belong to a study of blood T cells in healthy people across ages. Overall study results and limits: PBMCs went unsorted, and a conclusive naive versus antigen-experienced comparison was therefore prevented.

For the second PCR, which ran for 7 to 11 cycles, a sample-barcoded 5' primer and a J-beta primer mix were used. The template-switch adaptor, which had 12 random nucleotides, put a tag on each cDNA molecule. TCRdb redid the calling of the 5' RACE reads with MiXCR, one entry per CDR3 protein. Of roughly 680,000 distinct CDR3 sequences listed, approximately 49% are singletons. V is TRBV5-4 and J is TRBJ2-1; D possibly corresponds to TRBD1 (8 bases). The sample taken for sequencing was blood. The sequence came from a woman aged 55-70 years in good health. This CDR3 reads CASSPRGRGNEQFF. CDR3 in DNA: TGTGCCAGCAGCCCCAGGGGGCGGGGGAATGAGCAGTTCTTC. Drawing the rest from reference TRBV5-4 and TRBJ2-1, the complete variable domain is ETGVTQSPTHLIKTRGQQVTLRCSSQSGHNTVSWYQQALGQGPQFIFQYYREEENGRGNFPPRFSGLQFPNYSSELNVNALELDDSALYLCASSPRGRGNEQFFGPGTRLTVL.